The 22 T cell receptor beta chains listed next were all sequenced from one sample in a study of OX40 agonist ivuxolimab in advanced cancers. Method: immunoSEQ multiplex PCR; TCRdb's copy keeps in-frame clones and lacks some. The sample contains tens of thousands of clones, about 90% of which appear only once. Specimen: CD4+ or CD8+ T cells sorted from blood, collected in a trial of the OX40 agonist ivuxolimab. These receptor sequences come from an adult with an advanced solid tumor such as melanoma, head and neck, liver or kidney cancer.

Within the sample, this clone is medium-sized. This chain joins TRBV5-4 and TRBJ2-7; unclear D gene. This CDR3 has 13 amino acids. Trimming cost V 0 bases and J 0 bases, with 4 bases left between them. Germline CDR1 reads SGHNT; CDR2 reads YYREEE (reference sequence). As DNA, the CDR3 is TGTGCCAGCAGCTTGGCCGTCTCCTACGAGCAGTACTTC. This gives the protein CASSLAVSYEQYF.

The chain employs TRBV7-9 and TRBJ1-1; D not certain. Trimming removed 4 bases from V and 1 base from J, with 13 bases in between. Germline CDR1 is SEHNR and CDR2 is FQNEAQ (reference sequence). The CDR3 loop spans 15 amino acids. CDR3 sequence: CASSSIMEWNTEAFF. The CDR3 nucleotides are TGTGCCAGCAGCTCTATCATGGAGTGGAACACTGAAGCTTTCTTT.

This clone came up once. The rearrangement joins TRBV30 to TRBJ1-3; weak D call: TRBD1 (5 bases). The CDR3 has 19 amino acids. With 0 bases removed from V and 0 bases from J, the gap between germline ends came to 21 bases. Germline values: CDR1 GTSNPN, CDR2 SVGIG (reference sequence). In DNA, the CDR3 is TGTGCCTGGAGTGTGAGGTTATGGGGCGCGGATTCCTCTGGAAACACCATATATTTT. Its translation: CAWSVRLWGADSSGNTIYF.

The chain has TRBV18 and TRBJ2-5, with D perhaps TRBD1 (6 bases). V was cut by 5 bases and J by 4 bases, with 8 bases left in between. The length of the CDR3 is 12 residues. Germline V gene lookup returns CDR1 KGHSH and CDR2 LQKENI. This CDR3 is CASSMTGETQYF. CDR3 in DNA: TGTGCCAGCTCAATGACAGGAGAGACCCAGTACTTC.

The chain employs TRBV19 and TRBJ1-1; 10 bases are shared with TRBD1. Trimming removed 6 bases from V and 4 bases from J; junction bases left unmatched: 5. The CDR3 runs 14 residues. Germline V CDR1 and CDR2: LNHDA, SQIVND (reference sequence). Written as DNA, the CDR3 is TGTGCCAGTAGAGTGACAGGGGGCTTCACTGAAGCTTTCTTT. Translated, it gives CASRVTGGFTEAFF.

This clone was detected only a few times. The DNA of the CDR3 is TGTGCCAGCAACCTGCCCCGGACGGGAGGCAATCAGCCCCAGCATTTT. Residues: CASNLPRTGGNQPQHF. The rearrangement links TRBV28 to TRBJ1-5; D is unclear. Trimming removed 7 bases at V and 2 bases at J, with 18 bases between. Germline values: CDR1 MDHEN, CDR2 SYDVKM. There are 16 residues in the CDR3.

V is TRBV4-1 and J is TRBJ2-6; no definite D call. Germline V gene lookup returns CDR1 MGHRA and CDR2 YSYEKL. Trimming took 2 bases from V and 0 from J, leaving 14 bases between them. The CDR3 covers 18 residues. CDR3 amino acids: CASSQLKGRRSGANVLTF. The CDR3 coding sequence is TGCGCCAGCAGCCAACTTAAAGGACGTCGCTCTGGGGCCAACGTCCTGACTTTC.

The CDR3 sequence is CASRQLAGGPDEQFF. The CDR3 DNA sequence: TGTGCCAGCAGACAACTAGCGGGAGGGCCCGATGAGCAGTTCTTC. V usage is TRBV2 and J usage is TRBJ2-1; the match to TRBD2 covers 13 bases. Per the germline V gene, CDR1 is SNHLY and CDR2 is FYNNEI. With 6 bases clipped from V and 8 bases from J, the junction kept 7 bases outside the gene matches. This CDR3 contains 15 residues.

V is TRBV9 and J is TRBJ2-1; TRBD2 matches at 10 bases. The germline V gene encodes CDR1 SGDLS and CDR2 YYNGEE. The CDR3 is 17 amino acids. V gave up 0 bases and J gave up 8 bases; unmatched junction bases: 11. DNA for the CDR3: TGTGCCAGCAGCGTAGCTGGAGGGCTAGCGGGAGTGCATGAGCAGTTCTTC. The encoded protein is CASSVAGGLAGVHEQFF.

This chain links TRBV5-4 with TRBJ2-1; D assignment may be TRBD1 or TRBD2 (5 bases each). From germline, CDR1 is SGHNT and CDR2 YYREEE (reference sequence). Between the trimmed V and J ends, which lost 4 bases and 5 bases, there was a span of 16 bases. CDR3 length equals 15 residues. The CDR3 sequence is CASSKQTGANNEQFF. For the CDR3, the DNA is TGTGCCAGCAGCAAACAAACCGGGGCAAACAATGAGCAGTTCTTC.

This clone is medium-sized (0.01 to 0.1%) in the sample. The CDR3 region has the DNA TGCAGCGTGTACAGGGGTAAGGCTTTCTTT. This translates into CSVYRGKAFF. The V call is TRBV29-1, the J call TRBJ1-1, with TRBD1 identical over 7 bases. Germline V gene data show CDR1 as SQVTM and CDR2 as ANQGSEA. The CDR3 spans 10 residues. J was trimmed by 11 bases and V by 6 bases; bases with no gene match: 6.

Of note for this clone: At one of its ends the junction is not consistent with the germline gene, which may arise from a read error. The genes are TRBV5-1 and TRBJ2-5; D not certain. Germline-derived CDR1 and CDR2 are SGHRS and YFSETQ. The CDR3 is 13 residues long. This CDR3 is CASSLTDQGTQYF. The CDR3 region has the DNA TGCGCCAGCAGCTTGACGGACCAAGGGACCCAGTACTTC. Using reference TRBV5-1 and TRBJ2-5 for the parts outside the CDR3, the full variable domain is KAGVTQTPRYLIKTRGQQVTLSCSPISGHRSVSWYQQTPGQGLQFLFEYFSETQRNKGNFPGRFSGRQFSNSRSEMNVSTLELGDSALYLCASSLTDQGTQYFGPGTRLLVL.

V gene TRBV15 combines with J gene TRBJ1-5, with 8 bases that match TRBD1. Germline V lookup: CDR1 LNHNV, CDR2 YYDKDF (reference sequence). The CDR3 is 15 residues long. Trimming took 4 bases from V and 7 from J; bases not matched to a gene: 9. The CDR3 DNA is TGTGCCACCAGCACTGCCGGACAGGGAGGACAGCCCCAGCATTTT. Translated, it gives CATSTAGQGGQPQHF.

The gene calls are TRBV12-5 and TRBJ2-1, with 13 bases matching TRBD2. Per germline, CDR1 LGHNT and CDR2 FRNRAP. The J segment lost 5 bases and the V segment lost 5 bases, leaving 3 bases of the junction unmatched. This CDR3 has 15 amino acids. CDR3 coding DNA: TGTGCTAGTGGTCAGGGACTAGCGGGACACAATGAGCAGTTCTTC. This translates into CASGQGLAGHNEQFF.

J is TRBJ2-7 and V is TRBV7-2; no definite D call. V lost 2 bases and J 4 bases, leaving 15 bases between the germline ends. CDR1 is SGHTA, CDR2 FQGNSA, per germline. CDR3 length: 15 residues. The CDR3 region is CASSLTRTSHYEQYF. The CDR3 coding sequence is TGTGCCAGCAGCTTAACCAGAACTTCCCATTACGAGCAGTACTTC.

CDR3 loop: CASSLTFSHNEQFF. The CDR3 nucleotides read TGTGCCAGCAGCTTAACGTTCTCGCACAATGAGCAGTTCTTC. The chain combines TRBV7-3 with TRBJ2-1, with D hard to call. The CDR3 is made up of 14 amino acids. Trimming left V 0 bases short and J 5 bases short, with 8 bases between. Per germline, CDR1 SGHTA and CDR2 FQGTGA.

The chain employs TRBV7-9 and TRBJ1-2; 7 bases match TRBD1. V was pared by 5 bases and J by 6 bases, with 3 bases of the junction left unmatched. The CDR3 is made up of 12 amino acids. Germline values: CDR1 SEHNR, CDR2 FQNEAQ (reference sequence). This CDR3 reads CASSGTVDGYTF. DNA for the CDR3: TGTGCCAGCAGCGGGACAGTTGATGGCTACACCTTC.

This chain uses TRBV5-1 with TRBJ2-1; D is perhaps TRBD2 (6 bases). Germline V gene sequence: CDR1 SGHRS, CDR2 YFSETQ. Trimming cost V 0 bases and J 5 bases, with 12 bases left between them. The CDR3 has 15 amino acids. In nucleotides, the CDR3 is TGCGCCAGCAGCTTGGTGCGGGAATCCCACAATGAGCAGTTCTTC. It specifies CASSLVRESHNEQFF.

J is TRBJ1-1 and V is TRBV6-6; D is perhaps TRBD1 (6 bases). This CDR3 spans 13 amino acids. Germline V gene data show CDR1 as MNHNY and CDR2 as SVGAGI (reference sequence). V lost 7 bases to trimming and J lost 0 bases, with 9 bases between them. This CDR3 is CASTRTVNTEAFF. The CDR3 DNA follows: TGTGCCAGCACCCGGACAGTGAACACTGAAGCTTTCTTT.

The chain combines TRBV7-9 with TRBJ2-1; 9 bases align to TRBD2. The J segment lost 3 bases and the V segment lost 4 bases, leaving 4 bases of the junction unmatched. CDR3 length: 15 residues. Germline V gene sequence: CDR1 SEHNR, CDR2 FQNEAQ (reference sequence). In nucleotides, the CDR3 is TGTGCCAGCAGCTCTAGCGGGATATTCTACAATGAGCAGTTCTTC. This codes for CASSSSGIFYNEQFF.

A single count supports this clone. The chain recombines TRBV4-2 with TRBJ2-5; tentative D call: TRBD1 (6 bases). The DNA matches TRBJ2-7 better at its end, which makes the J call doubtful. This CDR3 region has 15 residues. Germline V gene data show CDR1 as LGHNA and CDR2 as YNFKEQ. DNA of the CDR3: TGTGCCAGCAGCCAAGGTTTGGGGGCCGGAGGCGAGCAGTACTTC. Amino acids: CASSQGLGAGGEQYF.

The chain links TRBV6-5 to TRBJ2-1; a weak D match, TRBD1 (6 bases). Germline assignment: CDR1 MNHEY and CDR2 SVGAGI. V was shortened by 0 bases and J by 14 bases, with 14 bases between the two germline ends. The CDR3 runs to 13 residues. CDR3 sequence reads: CASSYSTRQVEFF. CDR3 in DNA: TGTGCCAGCAGTTACTCTACTCGACAGGTGGAGTTCTTC.